These T cell receptor beta chains were read from a single sample in a study of T cell responses to AZD1222 COVID-19 vaccine. Clones were read by immunoSEQ multiplex PCR, and TCRdb kept only the in-frame ones, dropping some. This table holds roughly 150,000 clones, about 90% found once. Here the sequenced sample was peripheral blood, taken on day 0 of AZD1222 vaccination. Receptors originate from an adult in good health. Each CDR3 is given with its conserved first and last residue. Fields, in order: clone size, J gene, D gene, V gene, CDR3 protein, CDR3 DNA. The D gene is left open where the match is weak. The listing skips clone size in some rows; elsewhere it reads once, few, many or a size class.

>NA|TRBJ1-1|NA|TRBV6-5
CASKRFLRDAAEAFF
TGTGCCAGCAAACGGTTTTTGCGGGACGCGGCTGAAGCTTTCTTT
>NA|TRBJ1-2|NA|TRBV19
CASARRRAGTNYGYTF
TGTGCCAGCGCCCGGAGGAGGGCAGGAACTAACTATGGCTACACCTTC
>NA|TRBJ2-7|TRBD2|TRBV10-3
CAISEMGLAQVEQYF
TGTGCCATCAGTGAGATGGGACTAGCCCAAGTCGAGCAGTACTTC
>NA|TRBJ1-4|NA|TRBV5-4
CASSSVGELGEKLFF
TGTGCCAGCAGCTCCGTCGGGGAGCTTGGAGAAAAACTGTTTTTT
>NA|TRBJ2-2|NA|TRBV4-3
CASSQDGTGELFF
TGCGCCAGCAGCCAAGATGGCACCGGGGAGCTGTTTTTT
>NA|TRBJ2-2|TRBD2|TRBV7-2
CASSLSGDRGGELFF
TGTGCCAGCAGCTTAAGCGGGGATCGGGGCGGGGAGCTGTTTTTT
>NA|TRBJ2-7|NA|TRBV11-3
CASSSGGPSSYEQYF
TGTGCCAGCTCCAGTGGAGGGCCTAGCTCCTACGAGCAGTACTTC
>NA|TRBJ2-5|NA|TRBV19
CASSGVRGETQYF
TGTGCCAGTAGTGGGGTTAGGGGAGAGACCCAGTACTTC
>NA|TRBJ2-7|NA|TRBV12-3/TRBV12-4
CASSWVQYDEQYF
TGTGCCAGCAGTTGGGTACAGTACGACGAGCAGTACTTC
>NA|TRBJ2-1|NA|TRBV6-1
CASSEAWLPDYNEQFF
TGTGCCAGCAGTGAAGCATGGCTCCCTGACTACAATGAGCAGTTCTTC
>NA|TRBJ1-5|TRBD1|TRBV7-2
CASSLTGGPGQPQHF
TGTGCCAGCAGCTTGACAGGGGGCCCGGGACAGCCCCAGCATTTT
>NA|TRBJ2-7|NA|TRBV6-6
CASSPTGYEQYF
TGTGCCAGCAGTCCTACAGGGTACGAGCAGTACTTC
>NA|TRBJ1-4|TRBD1|TRBV3-1/TRBV3-2
CASSEIGQATQKLFF
TGTGCCAGCAGCGAGATTGGACAGGCAACGCAAAAACTGTTTTTT
>NA|TRBJ1-5|TRBD1|TRBV9
CASSVGQGHNQPQHF
TGTGCCAGCAGCGTAGGACAGGGTCACAATCAGCCCCAGCATTTT
>NA|TRBJ1-5|NA|TRBV19
CASTRTGFNQPQHF
TGTGCCAGTACCCGAACAGGGTTCAATCAGCCCCAGCATTTT
>NA|TRBJ2-7|NA|TRBV19
CASSIAGGSYEQYF
TGTGCCAGTAGTATCGCGGGTGGCTCCTACGAGCAGTACTTC
>few|TRBJ2-7|NA|TRBV19
CASSTGLSSYEQYF
TGTGCCAGTAGTACGGGGCTAAGCTCCTACGAGCAGTACTTC
>NA|TRBJ2-1|TRBD1|TRBV11-3
CASSLDSRGHRWNEQFF
TGTGCCAGCAGCTTAGATTCAAGGGGGCATAGGTGGAATGAGCAGTTCTTC
>NA|TRBJ2-7|NA|TRBV4-1
CASSRALGSYEQYF
TGCGCCAGCAGCCGGGCACTGGGGTCCTACGAGCAGTACTTC
>NA|TRBJ2-3|NA|TRBV5-4
CASSHRDTDTQYF
TGTGCCAGCAGCCACAGGGACACAGATACGCAGTATTTT
>NA|TRBJ2-7|NA|TRBV12-1
CASSFRAGLSYEQYF
TGTGCCAGCAGTTTCCGTGCGGGACTGTCATACGAGCAGTACTTC
>NA|TRBJ2-2|TRBD2|TRBV7-2
CASSLGLAVNTGELFF
TGTGCCAGCAGCTTAGGACTAGCGGTGAACACCGGGGAGCTGTTTTTT
>NA|TRBJ2-7|NA|TRBV6-5
CASSHGTSYEQYF
TGTGCCAGCAGCCACGGGACCTCCTACGAGCAGTACTTC